One and the same sample provided the 21 T cell receptor beta chains below, sequenced in a study of T cells after yellow fever vaccination. TCRdb analysed the 5' RACE reads with MiXCR anew, one entry per CDR3 protein. Of around 230,000 distinct CDR3 sequences listed, over 6.5% were seen once; the top ten hold approximately 1%. Here the sequenced sample was CD4+ T cells sorted from PBMCs, taken on the day of the yellow fever booster vaccination. These receptor sequences come from a young man who received the YFV17D yellow fever vaccine.

This clonotype was seen at least ten times. This chain uses TRBV29-1 with TRBJ2-7; 7 positions agree with TRBD1. This CDR3 spans 12 amino acids. Germline CDR1 and CDR2: SQVTM and ANQGSEA. V was clipped by 7 bases and J by 5 bases; unmatched bases: 8. CDR3 amino acids: CSADPGTDEQYF. The CDR3 DNA follows: TGCAGCGCCGACCCTGGGACAGACGAGCAGTACTTC.

Remarks on this clonotype: One end of the junction does not line up with germline, which may come from a read error. The rearrangement joins TRBV11-2 to TRBJ2-4, with TRBD2 matching 13 bases. The CDR3 totals 14 residues. CDR1 and CDR2 (germline): SGHAT, FQNNGV. DNA for the CDR3: TGTGCCAGCAGCTCTCTATCGACTAGCGGGAGGTCCTCGTTC. Protein product: CASSSLSTSGRSSF.

This clonotype has a count of ten or more. V usage is TRBV12-3 or TRBV12-4 and J usage is TRBJ2-7; D gene unclear. V was trimmed by 6 bases and J by 2 bases, leaving 5 bases between them. This CDR3 has 11 amino acids. CDR3 in amino acids: CASSATYEQYF. The DNA for the CDR3 is TGTGCCAGCAGCGCTACCTACGAGCAGTACTTC.

The CDR3 loop is CSAQRGRANTGELFF. CDR3 coding DNA: TGCAGTGCTCAGCGGGGGAGAGCGAACACCGGGGAGCTGTTTTTT. This sequence joins TRBV20-1 and TRBJ2-2; TRBD2 aligns across 8 bases. Germline values: CDR1 DFQATT, CDR2 SNEGSKA (reference sequence). V trimming: 5 bases; J trimming: 0 bases; junction bases outside the gene matches: 5. The CDR3 has 15 residues.

The chain combines TRBV9 with TRBJ2-6; D remains ambiguous. V was trimmed by 3 bases and J by 0 bases, leaving 4 bases between them. This CDR3 has 14 residues. Germline CDR1 SGDLS, CDR2 YYNGEE. The CDR3 DNA follows: TGTGCCAGCAGCGAACCCTCTGGGGCCAACGTCCTGACTTTC. It specifies CASSEPSGANVLTF.

This clonotype was observed a handful of times. The V and J genes are TRBV19 and TRBJ2-5, with a tentative D call TRBD1 (6 bases). With 3 bases removed from V and 1 base from J, the gap between germline ends came to 9 bases. The CDR3 totals 14 residues. Germline-derived CDR1 and CDR2 are LNHDA and SQIVND (reference sequence). The CDR3 region is CASSMRDIQETQYF. The DNA for the CDR3 is TGTGCCAGTAGTATGAGGGACATCCAAGAGACCCAGTACTTC.

J is TRBJ1-5 and V is TRBV19, with 9 bases matching TRBD1. Losses at the gene ends were 5 bases for V and 5 bases for J; bases not matched to a gene: 10. Germline assignment: CDR1 LNHDA and CDR2 SQIVND (reference sequence). This CDR3 is built from 16 residues. The CDR3 region is CASSPLDRGLDQPQHF. CDR3 nucleotide sequence: TGTGCCAGTAGTCCGTTGGACAGGGGACTAGATCAGCCCCAGCATTTT.

This clonotype was detected a few times. The chain employs TRBV5-1 and TRBJ2-7; 10 positions match TRBD1. Trimming took 2 bases from V and 6 from J; bases not matched to a gene: 14. Germline V gives CDR1 SGHRS, CDR2 YFSETQ. This CDR3 comprises 17 residues. CDR3 DNA: TGCGCCAGCAGCTTCCACGGGCTGGAGACAGGGGGCGGCGAGCAGTACTTC. This gives the protein CASSFHGLETGGGEQYF.

This clonotype was seen repeatedly, ten times or more. The rearrangement joins TRBV10-3 to TRBJ2-1; 9 nucleotides align to TRBD2. CDR3 length equals 14 residues. CDR1 ENHRY and CDR2 SYGVKD come from the germline V gene. Trimming cost V 6 bases and J 8 bases; bases outside gene matches: 8. CDR3 in DNA: TGTGCCATCAGGAGGACTAGCGTCGCCGATGAGCAGTTCTTC. Translating gives CAIRRTSVADEQFF.

The chain recombines TRBV18 with TRBJ1-5; no reliable D call. V lost 2 bases, J lost 7 bases, and 18 bases lay in between. The germline V gene encodes CDR1 KGHSH and CDR2 LQKENI. The length of the CDR3 is 16 residues. The CDR3 DNA is TGTGCCAGCTCACCAGGCGCGACATTCGTCTACCAGCCCCAGCATTTT. It specifies CASSPGATFVYQPQHF. Drawing the rest from reference TRBV18 and TRBJ1-5, the complete variable domain is NAGVMQNPRHLVRRRGQEARLRCSPMKGHSHVYWYRQLPEEGLKFMVYLQKENIIDESGMPKERFSAEFPKEGPSILRIQQVVRGDSAAYFCASSPGATFVYQPQHFGDGTRLSIL.

The V and J genes are TRBV28 and TRBJ2-7, with 10 bases lining up with TRBD2. The CDR3 extends over 11 amino acids. Germline CDR1 reads MDHEN; CDR2 reads SYDVKM. CDR3 in amino acids: CITSGKYEQYF. The CDR3 region has the DNA TGTATAACTAGCGGGAAGTACGAGCAGTACTTC.

This clonotype was picked up a small number of times. This rearrangement joins TRBV7-8 to TRBJ2-7; maybe TRBD2 (6 bases). This CDR3 comprises 14 residues. The germline V gene encodes CDR1 SGHVS and CDR2 FQNEAQ. V shed 4 bases and J shed 5 bases, with 15 bases lying between them. The CDR3 nucleotides are TGTGCCAGCAGCTCCTCGGGGAGGTCCCACGAGCAGTACTTC. Translating gives CASSSSGRSHEQYF. Together with reference TRBV7-8 and TRBJ2-7, the CDR3 gives the full variable domain: GAGVSQSPRYKVAKRGQDVALRCDPISGHVSLFWYQQALGQGPEFLTYFQNEAQLDKSGLPSDRFFAERPEGSVSTLKIQRTQQEDSAVYLCASSSSGRSHEQYFGPGTRLTVT.

The J gene is TRBJ2-1, the V gene TRBV6-2 or TRBV6-3; 8 bases line up with TRBD2. With 5 bases clipped from V and 8 bases from J, the junction kept 2 bases outside the gene matches. The CDR3 runs 12 residues. Per germline, CDR1 MNHEY and CDR2 SVGEGT. The CDR3, as DNA: TGTGCCAGCAGTCGGACTAGCTATGAGCAGTTCTTC. Amino acid sequence: CASSRTSYEQFF.

This chain links TRBV4-1 with TRBJ2-7; 10 nucleotides line up with TRBD1. This CDR3 is built from 15 residues. The V segment lost 1 base and the J segment 12 bases; nucleotides outside the gene matches: 12. The germline gives CDR1 MGHRA, CDR2 YSYEKL. The CDR3 loop is CASSQAGDRGRVWYF. In nucleotides, the CDR3 is TGCGCCAGCAGCCAAGCGGGGGACAGGGGTCGCGTTTGGTACTTC.

The table lists this clonotype with many counts. This sequence joins TRBV20-1 and TRBJ2-7; 7 bases are shared with TRBD1. The junction had 9 bases not matched to a gene; V was cut back by 5 bases and J by 2 bases. This CDR3 comprises 14 residues. Germline lookup yields CDR1 DFQATT and CDR2 SNEGSKA (reference sequence). The DNA of the CDR3 is TGCAGTGCTTATAGGACAGGCCGTACCTACGAGCAGTACTTC. Translated: CSAYRTGRTYEQYF.

The CDR3 protein is CASSIHGSGISEQFF. The CDR3 DNA follows: TGTGCCAGTAGTATCCATGGGAGCGGTATATCCGAGCAGTTCTTC. The chain is built from TRBV19 and TRBJ2-1; a possible D gene is TRBD2 (5 bases). CDR3 size: 15 residues. The ends were cut back, 3 bases at V and 10 bases at J, with 19 bases in the middle. Germline-derived CDR1 and CDR2 are LNHDA and SQIVND (reference sequence).

This clonotype was seen at least ten times. The chain combines TRBV7-9 with TRBJ2-3; D possibly corresponds to TRBD2 (6 bases). This CDR3 has 13 residues. Germline V gene sequence: CDR1 SEHNR, CDR2 FQNEAQ (reference sequence). The V and J ends lost 5 bases and 4 bases respectively, with 10 bases between them. CDR3 in amino acids: CASSRGGSDTQYF. The DNA of the CDR3 is TGTGCCAGCAGCCGGGGAGGATCAGATACGCAGTATTTT.

This clonotype appeared many times. The chain joins TRBV5-1 to TRBJ1-2; 8 nucleotides agree with TRBD1. With V trimmed by 4 bases and J by 4 bases, 3 bases remained unmatched. This CDR3 region has 13 residues. Germline CDR1 and CDR2: SGHRS and YFSETQ. The CDR3 nucleotides read TGCGCCAGCAGCCCCGGGACAGGCTATGGCTACACCTTC. It specifies CASSPGTGYGYTF.

The V and J genes are TRBV6-5 and TRBJ2-1; TRBD2 agrees at 7 bases. Per germline, CDR1 MNHEY and CDR2 SVGAGI. There are 15 residues in the CDR3. After removal of 5 bases from V and 5 bases from J, the junction contained 9 bases not matched to a gene. CDR3 bases: TGTGCCAGCAGTAGGGGACTAATAGCGCACAATGAGCAGTTCTTC. Its translation: CASSRGLIAHNEQFF.

This chain links TRBV15 with TRBJ2-5, with no clear D. CDR1 is LNHNV, CDR2 YYDKDF, per germline (reference sequence). V lost 1 base to trimming and J lost 2 bases, with 2 bases between them. The CDR3 covers 12 residues. The CDR3 nucleotides read TGTGCCACCAGCAGAGTACAAGAGACCCAGTACTTC. Translation: CATSRVQETQYF. The full variable domain, in which reference TRBV15 and TRBJ2-5 provide the parts outside the CDR3, is DAMVIQNPRYQVTQFGKPVTLSCSQTLNHNVMYWYQQKSSQAPKLLFHYYDKDFNNEADTPDNFQSRRPNTSFCFLDIRSPGLGDTAMYLCATSRVQETQYFGPGTRLLVL.

V and J are TRBV4-2 and TRBJ2-3; 9 bases line up with TRBD2. V gave up 0 bases and J gave up 6 bases; unmatched junction bases: 4. The germline V gene has CDR1 LGHNA and CDR2 YNFKEQ. The CDR3 runs 15 residues. For the CDR3, the DNA is TGTGCCAGCAGCCAAGATCCGCGGGAGGGTGATACGCAGTATTTT. Its protein product is CASSQDPREGDTQYF.